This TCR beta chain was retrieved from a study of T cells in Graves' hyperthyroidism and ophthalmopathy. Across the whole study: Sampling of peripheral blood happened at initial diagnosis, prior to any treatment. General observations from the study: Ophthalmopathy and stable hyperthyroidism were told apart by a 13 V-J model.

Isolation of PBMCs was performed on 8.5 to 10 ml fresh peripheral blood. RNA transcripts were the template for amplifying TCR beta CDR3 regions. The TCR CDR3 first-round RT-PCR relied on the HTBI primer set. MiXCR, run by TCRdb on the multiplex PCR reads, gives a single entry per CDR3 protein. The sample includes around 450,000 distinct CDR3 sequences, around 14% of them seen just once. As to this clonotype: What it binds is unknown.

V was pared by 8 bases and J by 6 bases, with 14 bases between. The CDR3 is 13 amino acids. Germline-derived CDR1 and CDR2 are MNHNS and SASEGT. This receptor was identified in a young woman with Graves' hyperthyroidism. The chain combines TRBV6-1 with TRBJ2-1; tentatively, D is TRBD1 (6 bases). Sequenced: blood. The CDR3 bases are TGTGCCAGCGTAACCTCCAGGGGCAATGAGCAGTTCTTC. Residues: CASVTSRGNEQFF.